This T cell receptor (beta chain) originates from a study of shared clonotypes between healthy human individuals. The V end lost 6 bases, the J end lost 1 base, and 11 bases lay between the germline ends. Germline V gene data show CDR1 as SNHLY and CDR2 as FYNNEI. CDR3 length equals 14 residues. Method: immunoSEQ multiplex PCR; TCRdb's copy keeps in-frame clones and lacks some. The table shows around 700,000 clones, with around 72% occurring only once. Many counts were recorded for this clone. The gene calls are TRBV2 and TRBJ2-3, with a weak D call TRBD2 (6 bases). The receptor's source is a woman aged 25 to 39 in good health. The sequenced sample consisted of memory CD4+ T cells sorted from blood. The sample's subset: CD45RA-negative fraction. The CDR3 is CASRDLARTDTQYF. CDR3 in DNA: TGTGCCAGCAGAGACCTAGCGCGCACAGATACGCAGTATTTT.